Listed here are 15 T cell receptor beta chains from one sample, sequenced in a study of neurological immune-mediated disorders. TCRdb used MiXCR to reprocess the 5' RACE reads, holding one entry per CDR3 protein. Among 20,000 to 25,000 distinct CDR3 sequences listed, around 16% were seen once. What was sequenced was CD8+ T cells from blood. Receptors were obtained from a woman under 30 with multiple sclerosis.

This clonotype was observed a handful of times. The CDR3 coding sequence is TGTGCCAGCTCACCAGAGGCAGGTGTGTCCTACGAGCAGTACTTC. It yields the protein CASSPEAGVSYEQYF. The rearrangement joins TRBV18 to TRBJ2-7; no definite D call. The CDR3 contains 15 residues. Germline CDR1 KGHSH, CDR2 LQKENI. V was pared by 2 bases and J by 1 base, with 12 bases between.

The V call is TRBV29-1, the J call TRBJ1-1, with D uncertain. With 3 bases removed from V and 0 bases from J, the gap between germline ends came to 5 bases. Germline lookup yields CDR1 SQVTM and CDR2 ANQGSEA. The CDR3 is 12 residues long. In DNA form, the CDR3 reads TGCAGCGTTGACAGTGTGAACACTGAAGCTTTCTTT. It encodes CSVDSVNTEAFF.

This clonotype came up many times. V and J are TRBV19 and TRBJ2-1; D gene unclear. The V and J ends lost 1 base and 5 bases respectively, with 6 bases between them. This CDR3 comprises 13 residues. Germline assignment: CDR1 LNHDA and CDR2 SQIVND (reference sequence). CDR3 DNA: TGTGCCAGTAGTATAGGACTCAACAATGAGCAGTTCTTC. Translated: CASSIGLNNEQFF. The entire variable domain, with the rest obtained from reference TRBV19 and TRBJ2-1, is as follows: DGGITQSPKYLFRKEGQNVTLSCEQNLNHDAMYWYRQDPGQGLRLIYYSQIVNDFQKGDIAEGYSVSREKKESFPLTVTSAQKNPTAFYLCASSIGLNNEQFFGPGTRLTVL.

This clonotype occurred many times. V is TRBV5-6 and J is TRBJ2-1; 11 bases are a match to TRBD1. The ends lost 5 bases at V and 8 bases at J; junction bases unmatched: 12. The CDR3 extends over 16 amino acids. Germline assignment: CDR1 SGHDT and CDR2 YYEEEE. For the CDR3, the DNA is TGTGCCAGCAGACTATGGACAGGGGGCGCCTTATATGAGCAGTTCTTC. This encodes CASRLWTGGALYEQFF.

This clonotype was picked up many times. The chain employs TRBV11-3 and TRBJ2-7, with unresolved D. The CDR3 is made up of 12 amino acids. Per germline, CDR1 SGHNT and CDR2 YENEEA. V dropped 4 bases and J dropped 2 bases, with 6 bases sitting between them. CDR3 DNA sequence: TGTGCCAGCAGCTATTCCGCCTACGAGCAGTACGTC. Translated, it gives CASSYSAYEQYV.

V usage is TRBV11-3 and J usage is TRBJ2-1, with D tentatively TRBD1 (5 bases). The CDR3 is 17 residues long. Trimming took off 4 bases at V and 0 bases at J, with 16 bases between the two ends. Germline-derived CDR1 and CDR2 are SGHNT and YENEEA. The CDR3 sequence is CASSSHHGARSYNEQFF. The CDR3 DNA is TGTGCCAGCAGCTCGCACCATGGGGCCCGCTCCTACAATGAGCAGTTCTTC.

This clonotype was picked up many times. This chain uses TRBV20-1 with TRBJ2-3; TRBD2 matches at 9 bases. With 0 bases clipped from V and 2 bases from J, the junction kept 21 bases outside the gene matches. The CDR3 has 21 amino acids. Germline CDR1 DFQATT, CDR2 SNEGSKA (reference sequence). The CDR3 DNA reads TGCAGTGCTAGAGATCGAAGGAGCGGGGGGCCACCGAAGAGAATCACAGATACGCAGTATTTT. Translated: CSARDRRSGGPPKRITDTQYF.

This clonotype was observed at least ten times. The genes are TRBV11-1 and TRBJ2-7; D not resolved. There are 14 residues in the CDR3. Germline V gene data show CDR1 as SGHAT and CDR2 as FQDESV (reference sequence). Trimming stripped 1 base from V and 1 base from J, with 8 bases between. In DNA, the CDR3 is TGTGCCAGCAGCTTAGGTAGCAGGTCCTACGAGCAGTACTTC. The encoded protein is CASSLGSRSYEQYF.

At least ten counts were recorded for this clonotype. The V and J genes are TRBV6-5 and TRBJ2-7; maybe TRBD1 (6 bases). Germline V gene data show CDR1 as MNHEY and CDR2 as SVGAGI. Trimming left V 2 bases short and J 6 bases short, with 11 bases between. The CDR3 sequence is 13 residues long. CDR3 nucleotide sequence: TGTGCCAGCAGTTACAACAGGGCGGGCGAGCAGTACTTC. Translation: CASSYNRAGEQYF.

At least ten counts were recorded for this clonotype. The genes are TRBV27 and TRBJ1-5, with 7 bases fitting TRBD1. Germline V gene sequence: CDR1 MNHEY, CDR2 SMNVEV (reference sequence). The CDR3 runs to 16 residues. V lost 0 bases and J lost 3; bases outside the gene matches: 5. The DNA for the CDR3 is TGTGCCAGCAGTTTATCTGGGGACAGCCCCAATCAGCCCCAGCATTTT. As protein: CASSLSGDSPNQPQHF.

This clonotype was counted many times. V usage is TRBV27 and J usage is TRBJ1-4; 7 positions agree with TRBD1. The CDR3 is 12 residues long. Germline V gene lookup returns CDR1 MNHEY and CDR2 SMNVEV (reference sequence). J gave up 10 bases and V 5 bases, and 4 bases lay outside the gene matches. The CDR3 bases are TGTGCCAGCAGTCCACGACAGGGAAAACTGTTTTTT. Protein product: CASSPRQGKLFF.

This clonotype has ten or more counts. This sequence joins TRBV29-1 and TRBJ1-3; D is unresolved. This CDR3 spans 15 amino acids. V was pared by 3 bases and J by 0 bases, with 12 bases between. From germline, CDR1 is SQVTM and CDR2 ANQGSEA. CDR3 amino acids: CSVELRLPSGNTIYF. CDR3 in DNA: TGCAGCGTTGAGCTCCGGTTGCCCTCTGGAAACACCATATATTTT.

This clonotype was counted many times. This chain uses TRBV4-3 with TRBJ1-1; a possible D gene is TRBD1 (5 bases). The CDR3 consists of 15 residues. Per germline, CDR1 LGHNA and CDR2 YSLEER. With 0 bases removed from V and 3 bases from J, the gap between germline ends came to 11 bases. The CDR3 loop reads CASSQDLPGDTEAFF. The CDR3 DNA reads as TGCGCCAGCAGCCAAGATTTGCCGGGGGACACTGAAGCTTTCTTT.

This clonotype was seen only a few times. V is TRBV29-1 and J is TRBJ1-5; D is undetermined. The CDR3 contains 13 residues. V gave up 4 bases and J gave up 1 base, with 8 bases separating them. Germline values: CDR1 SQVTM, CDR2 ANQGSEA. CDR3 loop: CSVAGRSNQPQHF. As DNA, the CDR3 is TGCAGCGTTGCGGGAAGAAGCAATCAGCCCCAGCATTTT.

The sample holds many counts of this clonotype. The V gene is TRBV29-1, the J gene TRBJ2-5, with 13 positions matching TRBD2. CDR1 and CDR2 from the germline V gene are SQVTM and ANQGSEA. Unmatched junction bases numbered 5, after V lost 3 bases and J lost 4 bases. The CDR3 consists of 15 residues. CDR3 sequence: CSVEGTSGDPETQYF. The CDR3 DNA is TGCAGCGTTGAGGGGACTAGCGGGGACCCAGAGACCCAGTACTTC. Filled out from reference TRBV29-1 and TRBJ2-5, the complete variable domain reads SAVISQKPSRDICQRGTSLTIQCQVDSQVTMMFWYRQQPGQSLTLIATANQGSEATYESGFVIDKFPISRPNLTFSTLTVSNMSPEDSSIYLCSVEGTSGDPETQYFGPGTRLLVL.